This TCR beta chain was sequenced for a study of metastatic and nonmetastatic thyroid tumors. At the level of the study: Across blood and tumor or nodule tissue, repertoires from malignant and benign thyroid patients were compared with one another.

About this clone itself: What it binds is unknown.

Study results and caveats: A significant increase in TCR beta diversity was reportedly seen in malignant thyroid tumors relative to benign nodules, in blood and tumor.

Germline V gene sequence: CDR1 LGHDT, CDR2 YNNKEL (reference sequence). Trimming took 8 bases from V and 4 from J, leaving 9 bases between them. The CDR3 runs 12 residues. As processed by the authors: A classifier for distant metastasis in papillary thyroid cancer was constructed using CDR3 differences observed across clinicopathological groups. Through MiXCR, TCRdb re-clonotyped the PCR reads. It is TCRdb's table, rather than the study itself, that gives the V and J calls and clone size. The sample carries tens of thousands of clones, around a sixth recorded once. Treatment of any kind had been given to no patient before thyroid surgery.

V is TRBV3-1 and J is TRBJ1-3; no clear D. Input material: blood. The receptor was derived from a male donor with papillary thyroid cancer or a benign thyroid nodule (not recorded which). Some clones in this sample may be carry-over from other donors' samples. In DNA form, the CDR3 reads TGTGCCAGCGGTGGAGGGGGAAACACCATATATTTT. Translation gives CASGGGGNTIYF.